The clone carrying this T cell receptor (beta chain) was observed a handful of times. Its matching antigen is unknown. This specimen comes from a study of T cell responses to AZD1222 COVID-19 vaccine. Study results and caveats: Just 5 to 7 AZD1222 recipients were seropositive at baseline. Rises in breadth and depth of Spike-specific TCRs came after two AZD1222 doses. Sampled repertoires all dated from after the peak T cell response.

The V gene's germline CDR1 is MDHEN and CDR2 SYDVKM. The CDR3 sequence is 17 residues long. V was pared by 5 bases and J by 5 bases, with 17 bases of the junction left unmatched. Repertoires were generated with immunoSEQ multiplex PCR, while TCRdb's copy carries only in-frame clones and drops some. The data hold about 110,000 clones, with around nine tenths observed a single time. The sequences come from peripheral blood, collected 28 days after the second AZD1222 dose. The receptor was derived from an adult who received the AZD1222 COVID-19 vaccine. The chain employs TRBV28 and TRBJ1-1, with 7 nucleotides matching TRBD1. For the CDR3, the DNA is TGTGCCAGCAGTCCCTCTAGTTACCGGGACAGCTCGACTGAAGCTTTCTTT. Translating gives CASSPSSYRDSSTEAFF.